The 21 T cell receptor beta chains below were found in one sample sequenced in a study. TCRdb independently ran MiXCR on the 5' RACE reads; one entry per CDR3 protein. The repertoire holds nearly 55,000 distinct CDR3 sequences, with more than 20% as singletons. The sample consisted of tumor-infiltrating naive CD4+ T cells sorted from the breast tumor. As for subset: naive CD4+ T cells, CD4+CD45RA+CD25-. These receptors all come from a female donor with breast cancer.

With respect to this clonotype: A read error may produce the germline difference seen at one junction end. The chain carries TRBV11-2 and TRBJ2-3; the match to TRBD1 covers 7 bases. The CDR3 totals 16 residues. The V gene's germline CDR1 is SGHAT and CDR2 FQNNGV. As DNA, the CDR3 is TGCGCCAGCAGCTTAGATAGGGGGCGCATCGTGGATACGCAGTATTTT. It is translated as CASSLDRGRIVDTQYF. Full variable domain (missing parts from reference TRBV11-2 and TRBJ2-3): EAGVAQSPRYKIIEKRQSVAFWCNPISGHATLYWYQQILGQGPKLLIQFQNNGVVDDSQLPKDRFSAERLKGVDSTLKIQPAKLEDSAVYLCASSLDRGRIVDTQYFGPGTRLTVL.

A remark on this clonotype: This sequence may be a read error, since a much larger clone differs from it by one base. The V call is TRBV11-3, the J call TRBJ2-3; perhaps TRBD2 as D (5 bases). Trimming cost V 3 bases and J 0 bases, with 10 bases left between them. Germline V gives CDR1 SGHNT, CDR2 YENEEA. This CDR3 has 15 amino acids. In nucleotides, the CDR3 is TGTGCCAGCAGCTTGTCTAGCCCAAGCACAGATACGCAGTATTTT. This sequence encodes CASSLSSPSTDTQYF.

This clonotype is a singleton in its sample. The V and J genes are TRBV29-1 and TRBJ2-2, with 7 nucleotides matching TRBD2. Germline CDR1 and CDR2: SQVTM and ANQGSEA. The CDR3 consists of 15 residues. The ends lost 5 bases at V and 2 bases at J; junction bases unmatched: 8. For the CDR3, the DNA is TGCAGCGTTATCAAGGCGGGAGCAAACACCGGGGAGCTGTTTTTT. The encoded protein is CSVIKAGANTGELFF.

The chain has TRBV7-2 and TRBJ1-5; D unresolved. In germline, CDR1 is SGHTA, CDR2 FQGNSA. Between the trimmed V and J ends, which lost 2 bases and 4 bases, there was a span of 9 bases. There are 14 residues in the CDR3. The CDR3 region is CASSLTPRNQPQHF. The CDR3, as DNA: TGTGCCAGCAGCTTAACCCCCCGGAATCAGCCCCAGCATTTT. The full variable domain, in which reference TRBV7-2 and TRBJ1-5 provide the parts outside the CDR3, is GAGVSQSPSNKVTEKGKDVELRCDPISGHTALYWYRQSLGQGLEFLIYFQGNSAPDKSGLPSDRFSAERTGGSVSTLTIQRTQQEDSAVYLCASSLTPRNQPQHFGDGTRLSIL.

This clonotype occurred a few times. The rearrangement uses TRBV6-2 or TRBV6-3 and TRBJ2-1, with D unresolved. This CDR3 comprises 20 residues. V lost 0 bases, J lost 5 bases, and 26 bases lay in between. CDR1 and CDR2 (germline): MNHEY, SVGEGT. The CDR3 region has the DNA TGTGCCAGCAGTTACTCGAGTTCCTTCGTACAGAACAATAGGGACAATGAGCAGTTCTTC. Its translation: CASSYSSSFVQNNRDNEQFF.

V is TRBV9 and J is TRBJ1-5; perhaps TRBD1 as D (5 bases). The V gene's germline CDR1 is SGDLS and CDR2 YYNGEE. Trimming took 3 bases from V and 5 from J, leaving 12 bases between them. This CDR3 has 14 amino acids. The CDR3 here is CASSETDNYQPQHF. The CDR3 nucleotides are TGTGCCAGCAGCGAGACGGACAACTATCAGCCCCAGCATTTT.

Ten or more counts support this clonotype. The rearrangement joins TRBV7-8 to TRBJ2-1, with TRBD2 identical over 9 bases. Germline CDR1 and CDR2: SGHVS and FQNEAQ. The junction had 8 bases not matched to a gene; V was cut back by 5 bases and J by 0 bases. There are 17 residues in the CDR3. DNA for the CDR3: TGTGCCAGCAGCCCACGGACTAGCGTAAGCTCCTACAATGAGCAGTTCTTC. Protein sequence: CASSPRTSVSSYNEQFF.

This clonotype was seen a few times. In DNA form, the CDR3 reads TGCGCCAGCAGCGAAAACAACCCCACCATCCAGCATTTT. It translates to CASSENNPTIQHF. The rearrangement uses TRBV5-1 and TRBJ1-5, with D uncertain. Germline values: CDR1 SGHRS, CDR2 YFSETQ. Trimming took off 4 bases at V and 12 bases at J, with 17 bases between the two ends. This CDR3 region has 13 residues.

Note on this clonotype: A much larger clone lies one base from this, so it may be a read error. This chain uses TRBV20-1 with TRBJ1-2; no clear D. Per germline, CDR1 DFQATT and CDR2 SNEGSKA (reference sequence). The CDR3 has 12 amino acids. In nucleotides, the CDR3 is TGCAGTGCTTTTGAGGGCCACTATGGCAACACCTTC. Its protein product is CSAFEGHYGNTF.

The rearrangement joins TRBV7-3 to TRBJ1-2; the match to TRBD1 covers 8 bases. The germline V gene encodes CDR1 SGHTA and CDR2 FQGTGA. The J segment lost 8 bases and the V segment lost 5 bases, leaving 10 bases of the junction unmatched. The CDR3 covers 14 residues. For the CDR3, the DNA is TGTGCCAGCAGCCCCACCGGACAGGGTGGAGGCTACACCTTC. It codes for CASSPTGQGGGYTF.

This clonotype occurred a few times. The chain is built from TRBV5-1 and TRBJ1-1; the D is unclear. The CDR3 covers 15 residues. Germline V gene sequence: CDR1 SGHRS, CDR2 YFSETQ. V lost 0 bases and J 1 base, leaving 10 bases between the germline ends. The chain's CDR3 is CASSLVGAQNTEAFF. The CDR3 DNA follows: TGCGCCAGCAGCTTGGTGGGCGCTCAGAACACTGAAGCTTTCTTT.

There are a few counts of this clonotype. The CDR3 bases are TGTGCCAGCAGTGACCAGGGGCGCATGAACACTGAAGCTTTCTTT. Amino acids: CASSDQGRMNTEAFF. The J gene is TRBJ1-1, the V gene TRBV6-4; tentatively, D is TRBD1 (6 bases). V shed 2 bases and J shed 0 bases, with 10 bases lying between them. The CDR3 loop spans 15 amino acids. Germline CDR1 and CDR2: MRHNA and SNTAGT.

V usage is TRBV6-4 and J usage is TRBJ2-1; 9 bases align to TRBD2. Germline CDR1 MRHNA, CDR2 SNTAGT. This CDR3 has 14 amino acids. The V segment lost 3 bases and the J segment 5 bases; nucleotides outside the gene matches: 2. As DNA, the CDR3 is TGTGCCAGCAGTGAGCTAGCGGGACACAATGAGCAGTTCTTC. It codes for CASSELAGHNEQFF.

In DNA form, the CDR3 reads TGTGCCAGCAACCCCACCGGACAGGGGAATGAGCAGTTCTTC. Its translation: CASNPTGQGNEQFF. The J gene is TRBJ2-1, the V gene TRBV3-1; 9 positions match TRBD1. This CDR3 comprises 14 residues. Germline lookup yields CDR1 LGHDT and CDR2 YNNKEL (reference sequence). With 7 bases clipped from V and 7 bases from J, the junction kept 8 bases outside the gene matches.

This chain joins TRBV5-6 and TRBJ2-7; D is unclear. The CDR3 covers 11 residues. The germline gives CDR1 SGHDT, CDR2 YYEEEE. The germline V and J ends were trimmed by 6 bases and 3 bases, with 7 bases remaining between them. In nucleotides, the CDR3 is TGTGCCAGCAACAAATACTACGAGCAGTACTTC. Residues: CASNKYYEQYF.

Comments on this clonotype: A much bigger clone sits one base away, suggesting this may be a read error. The V gene is TRBV6-2 or TRBV6-3, the J gene TRBJ2-1; TRBD2 matches at 9 bases. Germline CDR1 is MNHEY and CDR2 is SVGEGT. The CDR3 has 15 amino acids. This CDR3 reads CAGSLAGANYNEQFF. In nucleotides, the CDR3 is TGTGCCGGCAGTTTAGCGGGGGCTAACTACAATGAGCAGTTCTTC.

This clonotype has only a few counts. The chain recombines TRBV20-1 with TRBJ2-7; weak D call: TRBD1 (6 bases). V lost 3 bases and J 5 bases, leaving 20 bases between the germline ends. Germline CDR1 and CDR2: DFQATT and SNEGSKA (reference sequence). The CDR3 runs 15 residues. CDR3: CSASGRWGRPHEQYF. The CDR3 DNA reads as TGCAGTGCTAGTGGTCGATGGGGGCGACCCCACGAGCAGTACTTC.

The chain combines TRBV20-1 with TRBJ2-1, with TRBD2 matching 10 bases. The CDR3 consists of 14 residues. V lost 5 bases and J lost 4; bases outside the gene matches: 5. From germline, CDR1 is DFQATT and CDR2 SNEGSKA (reference sequence). CDR3: CSALTSGLYNEQFF. CDR3 nucleotide sequence: TGCAGTGCTCTGACTAGCGGGCTTTACAATGAGCAGTTCTTC.

The V and J genes are TRBV4-1 and TRBJ1-5; D gene unclear. V was cut by 0 bases and J by 4 bases, with 10 bases left in between. This CDR3 has 15 amino acids. Germline CDR1 reads MGHRA; CDR2 reads YSYEKL. Here the CDR3 DNA reads TGCGCCAGCAGCCAAGATGGAGGTCGAAATCAGCCCCAGCATTTT. It yields the protein CASSQDGGRNQPQHF.

This clonotype was observed a few times. J is TRBJ2-5 and V is TRBV5-1, with 9 bases fitting TRBD2. The V gene end was trimmed by 3 bases and the J gene end by 2 bases; junction bases not matched to a gene: 11. CDR1 SGHRS and CDR2 YFSETQ come from the germline V gene. This CDR3 is built from 17 residues. Here the CDR3 DNA reads TGCGCCAGCAGCTCGTTCTTAGCGGGAGTTCAACAAGAGACCCAGTACTTC. Translation: CASSSFLAGVQQETQYF.

This clonotype turned up a few times. V usage is TRBV6-5 and J usage is TRBJ2-5; a possible D gene is TRBD1 (5 bases). Trimming took off 5 bases at V and 5 bases at J, with 24 bases between the two ends. Germline values: CDR1 MNHEY, CDR2 SVGAGI. This CDR3 has 17 residues. The CDR3 nucleotides are TGTGCCAGCAGTGAACAGCAGGGAATTCATGTATCGGAGACCCAGTACTTC. This gives the protein CASSEQQGIHVSETQYF.